One T cell receptor (beta chain) is described in this entry. What it binds is unknown. The sample originates from a study of T-cell reconstitution after alpha-beta-depleted transplantation in children. Study-wide points: There were reportedly several hundred expanded graft clones from which alpha-beta T cells came about two months after transplant.

CDR1 is MNHEY, CDR2 SVGEGT, per germline. The germline V and J ends were trimmed by 8 bases and 9 bases, with 14 bases remaining between them. The CDR3 runs 12 residues. Unique molecular identifiers were incorporated when the TCRbeta library was constructed. In TCRdb, the PCR reads were re-called with MiXCR into one record per CDR3 protein. The table includes about 420,000 distinct CDR3 sequences, about a sixth detected once. The chain recombines TRBV6-2 or TRBV6-3 with TRBJ1-5, with a possible D match to TRBD1 (5 bases). The receptor's source is a boy less than two years old who had a stem cell transplant for Wiskott-Aldrich syndrome, so the T cells may come from the graft donor. The specimen was PBMCs, mostly from graft donor cells, collected 360 days after TCRalphabeta/CD19-depleted stem cell transplant. The CDR3 spells CASAHTGGPQHF. The DNA for the CDR3 is TGTGCCAGCGCCCATACTGGGGGGCCCCAGCATTTT.